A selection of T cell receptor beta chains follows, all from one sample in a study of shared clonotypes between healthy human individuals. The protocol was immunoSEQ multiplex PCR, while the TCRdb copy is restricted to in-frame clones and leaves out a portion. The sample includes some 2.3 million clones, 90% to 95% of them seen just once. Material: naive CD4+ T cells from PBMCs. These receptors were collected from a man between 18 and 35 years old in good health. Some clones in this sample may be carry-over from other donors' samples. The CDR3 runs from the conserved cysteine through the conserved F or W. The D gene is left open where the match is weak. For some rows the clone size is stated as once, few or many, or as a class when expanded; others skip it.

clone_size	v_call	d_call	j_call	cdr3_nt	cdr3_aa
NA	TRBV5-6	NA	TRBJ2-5	TGTGCCAGCAGCTTGGTGGCCGATCAGGAAGAGACCCAGTACTTC	CASSLVADQEETQYF
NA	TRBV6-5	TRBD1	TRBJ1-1	TGTGCCAGCAGTTCTTCCGGGACAGGGAACACTGAAGCTTTCTTT	CASSSSGTGNTEAFF
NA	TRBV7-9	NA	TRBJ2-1	TGTGCCAGCAGCTTAGTTGGCAATGAGCAGTTCTTC	CASSLVGNEQFF
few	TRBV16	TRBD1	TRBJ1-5	TGTGCCAGCAGCTACAGGGGGGATCAGCCCCAGCATTTT	CASSYRGDQPQHF
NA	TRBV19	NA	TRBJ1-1	TGTGCCAGTAGTATGCGGGAAAAGAACACTGAAGCTTTCTTT	CASSMREKNTEAFF
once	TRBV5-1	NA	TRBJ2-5	TGCGCCAGCAGCTTAGGGTATCCAGAGACCCAGTACTTC	CASSLGYPETQYF
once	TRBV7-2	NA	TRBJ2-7	TGTGCCAGCAGCTTACTGGGTTCCTACGAGCAGTACTTC	CASSLLGSYEQYF
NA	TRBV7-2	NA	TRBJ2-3	TGTGCCAGCAGCTTCGCGTGGGGCGGAGATACGCAGTATTTT	CASSFAWGGDTQYF
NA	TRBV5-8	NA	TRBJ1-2	TGTGCCAGCAGCTTGGGTCTCGGGAACTATGGCTACACCTTC	CASSLGLGNYGYTF
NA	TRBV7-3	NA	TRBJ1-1	TGTGCCAGCAGCTTAGGGGCGAACACTGAAGCTTTCTTT	CASSLGANTEAFF
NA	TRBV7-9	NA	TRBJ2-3	TGTGCCAGCAGCTTAGCCCAGAACACAGATACGCAGTATTTT	CASSLAQNTDTQYF
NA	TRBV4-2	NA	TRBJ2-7	TGTGCCAGCAGCCAAGTCCTGGTGATGAGCGGGACAACCTACGAGCAGTACTTC	CASSQVLVMSGTTYEQYF
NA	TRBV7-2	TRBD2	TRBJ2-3	TGTGCCAGCAGCTTAGTCGCTAGCGGGAGAAGCACAGATACGCAGTATTTT	CASSLVASGRSTDTQYF
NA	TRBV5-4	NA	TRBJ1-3	TGTGCCAGCAGCTTGGGGACAGCAGGAAACACCATATATTTT	CASSLGTAGNTIYF
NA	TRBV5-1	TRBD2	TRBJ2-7	TGCGCCAGCAGCTTGGCCGCGGGAGCGTCGTACGAGCAGTACTTC	CASSLAAGASYEQYF
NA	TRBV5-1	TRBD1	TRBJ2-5	TGCGCCAGCAGCACCGGGACAGGGATGGGAGAGACCCAGTACTTC	CASSTGTGMGETQYF
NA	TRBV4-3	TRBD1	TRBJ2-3	TGCGCCAGCAGCACCCAAGGACAGGGACAGGGAGATACGCAGTATTTT	CASSTQGQGQGDTQYF
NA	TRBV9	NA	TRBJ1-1	TGTGCCAGCAGCACCCGGGACACCCAGATGAACACTGAAGCTTTCTTT	CASSTRDTQMNTEAFF
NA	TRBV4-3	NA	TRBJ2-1	TGCGCCAGCAGCCAAGATCCACTACAGGAGCAGTTCTTC	CASSQDPLQEQFF
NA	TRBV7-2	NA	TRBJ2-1	TGTGCCAGCAGCTTACTGCGGTTCGGGAATGAGCAGTTCTTC	CASSLLRFGNEQFF
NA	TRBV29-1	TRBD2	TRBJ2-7	TGCAGCGTTGAAGATCGGAGCGGGGATGACTACGAGCAGTACTTC	CSVEDRSGDDYEQYF
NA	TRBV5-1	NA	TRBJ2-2	TGCGCCAGCACGGATCGAAACACCGGGGAGCTGTTTTTT	CASTDRNTGELFF
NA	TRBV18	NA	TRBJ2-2	TGTGCCAGCTCACGACAGGAGAACACCGGGGAGCTGTTTTTT	CASSRQENTGELFF
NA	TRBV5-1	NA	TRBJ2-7	TGCGCCAGCAGTTCTGGGGGGACCTCAAGCTCCTACGAGCAGTACTTC	CASSSGGTSSSYEQYF
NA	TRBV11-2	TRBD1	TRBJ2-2	TGTGCCAGCAGCTTAGCCGGGACAGGGCGTGGCGGGGAGCTGTTTTTT	CASSLAGTGRGGELFF
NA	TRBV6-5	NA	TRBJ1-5	TGTGCCAGCAGTTTCGCCGTAGGAGGTAATCAGCCCCAGCATTTT	CASSFAVGGNQPQHF
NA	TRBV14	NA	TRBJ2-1	TGTGCCAGCAGCCAACTTCGGCGGGCGGGCAATGAGCAGTTCTTC	CASSQLRRAGNEQFF
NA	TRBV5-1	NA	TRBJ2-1	TGCGCCAGCAGCTTGGGGTCCTCGGGGTTTGCGGGCAATGAGCAGTTCTTC	CASSLGSSGFAGNEQFF
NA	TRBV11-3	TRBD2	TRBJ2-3	TGTGCCAGCAGCTTTAGCGGGACCTCTAGCACAGATACGCAGTATTTT	CASSFSGTSSTDTQYF